The entry below describes one TCR beta chain. This specimen comes from a study of blood T cell repertoires in COVID-19. About the study: Collection of acute and convalescent COVID-19 samples took place in the United States, Italy and Spain.

Here immunoSEQ multiplex PCR was the method, and the copy in TCRdb shows in-frame clones only, minus some. Of roughly 35,000 clones in the sample, 78% were seen once. CDR3 length equals 12 residues. V lost 2 bases and J 10 bases, leaving 10 bases between the germline ends. Germline CDR1 SGHNT, CDR2 YYREEE (reference sequence). Sequenced input: peripheral blood. V usage is TRBV5-4 and J usage is TRBJ2-1, with a weak D call TRBD2 (6 bases). This TCR came from a man at least 80 years old with acute or convalescent COVID-19. CDR3 loop: CASSLGRMEQFF. The CDR3 region has the DNA TGTGCCAGCAGCTTAGGGAGGATGGAGCAGTTCTTC.